This paragraph covers one T cell receptor (beta chain) sequence. Its antigen is currently unknown. This entry comes from a study of cytomegalovirus exposure and HLA in healthy donors. The CDR3 extends over 17 amino acids. Trimming took 3 bases from V and 3 from J; bases not matched to a gene: 9. Germline V gene data show CDR1 as SGHDT and CDR2 as YYEEEE. Findings and limits, study-wide: Previously analyzed data showed that most TCR beta V segments were productive at a frequency of about 87% or about 30%. Presence/absence analyses treated sequencing depth as roughly uniform across donors. A classifier reportedly called cytomegalovirus status with high sensitivity and specificity.

PCR used 60 Vbeta primers and 13 Jbeta primers. Clones were sequenced by immunoSEQ multiplex PCR, and TCRdb holds only the in-frame ones, with some missing. Of about 90,000 clones in the sample, approximately 71% were seen once. Material for sequencing was PBMCs. This TCR derives from a woman between 18 and 29 years old in good health and CMV-seropositive. This chain joins TRBV5-6 and TRBJ1-4; 9 nucleotides agree with TRBD1. CDR3 residues: CASSWGTGTQANEKLFF. The CDR3 nucleotides read TGTGCCAGCAGCTGGGGGACAGGGACGCAGGCTAATGAAAAACTGTTTTTT. The whole variable domain, remainder taken from reference TRBV5-6 and TRBJ1-4, is DAGVTQSPTHLIKTRGQQVTLRCSPKSGHDTVSWYQQALGQGPQFIFQYYEEEERQRGNFPDRFSGHQFPNYSSELNVNALLLGDSALYLCASSWGTGTQANEKLFFGSGTQLSVL.